This is a list of T cell receptor beta chains from one sample in a study of somatic mutations in cytotoxic T cells in rheumatoid arthritis. The table came from immunoSEQ multiplex PCR; TCRdb's copy has only in-frame clones and leaves some out. This table holds about 12,000 clones, 83% found once. Specimen: CD8+ T cells sorted from blood. The receptors come from a woman aged 55-70 years in good health. CDR3s include the opening cysteine and the closing phenylalanine or tryptophan. Fields, in order: clone size, J gene, V gene, D gene, CDR3 protein, CDR3 DNA. The D gene is left open where the match is weak. Clone size is shown for a subset of rows, as once, few, many or a class of expanded clone.

clone_size: .; j_call: TRBJ2-5; v_call: TRBV9; d_call: TRBD1; cdr3_aa: CASSVTGTGKETQYF; cdr3_nt: TGTGCCAGCAGCGTGACCGGGACAGGGAAAGAGACCCAGTACTTC
clone_size: .; j_call: TRBJ2-1; v_call: TRBV9; d_call: .; cdr3_aa: CASSDQGNEQFF; cdr3_nt: TGTGCCAGCAGCGACCAGGGTAATGAGCAGTTCTTC
clone_size: few; j_call: TRBJ1-2; v_call: TRBV28; d_call: .; cdr3_aa: CASSSRNYGYTF; cdr3_nt: TGTGCCAGCAGTTCCAGGAACTATGGCTACACCTTC
clone_size: few; j_call: TRBJ2-2; v_call: TRBV6-4; d_call: .; cdr3_aa: CASSESTGELFF; cdr3_nt: TGTGCCAGCAGTGAGAGTACCGGGGAGCTGTTTTTT
clone_size: .; j_call: TRBJ2-7; v_call: TRBV27; d_call: TRBD1; cdr3_aa: CASSLQPGQGYEQYF; cdr3_nt: TGTGCCAGCAGTTTACAGCCGGGACAGGGATACGAGCAGTACTTC
clone_size: .; j_call: TRBJ2-1; v_call: TRBV6-5; d_call: .; cdr3_aa: CASSYSASNNEQFF; cdr3_nt: TGTGCCAGCAGTTACTCGGCTAGCAACAATGAGCAGTTCTTC
clone_size: .; j_call: TRBJ1-2; v_call: TRBV7-2; d_call: TRBD1; cdr3_aa: CASSRQGANYGYTF; cdr3_nt: TGTGCCAGCAGCAGACAGGGCGCTAACTATGGCTACACCTTC
clone_size: .; j_call: TRBJ1-5; v_call: TRBV7-2; d_call: TRBD1; cdr3_aa: CASSLGPGVTGVDNQPQHF; cdr3_nt: TGTGCCAGCAGCTTAGGCCCTGGGGTTACAGGGGTGGACAATCAGCCCCAGCATTTT
clone_size: .; j_call: TRBJ2-3; v_call: TRBV2; d_call: .; cdr3_aa: CASNVRGGAAMDGDKGTDTQYF; cdr3_nt: TGTGCCAGCAACGTCAGAGGAGGGGCCGCCATGGACGGCGACAAGGGCACAGATACGCAGTATTTT
clone_size: .; j_call: TRBJ1-5; v_call: TRBV25-1; d_call: TRBD1; cdr3_aa: CASSDGGTANQPQHF; cdr3_nt: TGTGCCAGCAGTGATGGCGGGACAGCAAATCAGCCCCAGCATTTT
clone_size: few; j_call: TRBJ1-2; v_call: TRBV6-1; d_call: TRBD1; cdr3_aa: CASSRIRDRAYGYTF; cdr3_nt: TGTGCCAGCAGCAGAATCCGGGACAGGGCCTATGGCTACACCTTC
clone_size: .; j_call: TRBJ2-5; v_call: TRBV28; d_call: .; cdr3_aa: CASSLNRDRETQYF; cdr3_nt: TGTGCCAGCAGTTTGAACAGGGATCGGGAGACCCAGTACTTC
clone_size: .; j_call: TRBJ2-1; v_call: TRBV4-1; d_call: .; cdr3_aa: CASSQPDINNEQFF; cdr3_nt: TGCGCCAGCAGCCAACCGGACATAAACAATGAGCAGTTCTTC
clone_size: .; j_call: TRBJ1-1; v_call: TRBV5-1; d_call: .; cdr3_aa: CASSWDNMNTEAFF; cdr3_nt: TGCGCCAGCAGCTGGGACAACATGAACACTGAAGCTTTCTTT
clone_size: .; j_call: TRBJ1-4; v_call: TRBV7-9; d_call: .; cdr3_aa: CASSRLIDSGEKLFF; cdr3_nt: TGTGCCAGCAGTCGCCTCATCGACTCGGGAGAAAAACTGTTTTTT
clone_size: .; j_call: TRBJ2-5; v_call: TRBV9; d_call: TRBD2; cdr3_aa: CASSVGVAGGRETQYF; cdr3_nt: TGTGCCAGCAGCGTAGGAGTAGCGGGGGGAAGGGAGACCCAGTACTTC
clone_size: .; j_call: TRBJ2-1; v_call: TRBV7-9; d_call: TRBD1; cdr3_aa: CASSLEDRVVVTYNEQFF; cdr3_nt: TGTGCCAGCAGCTTAGAAGACAGGGTCGTTGTGACCTACAATGAGCAGTTCTTC
clone_size: .; j_call: TRBJ1-2; v_call: TRBV15; d_call: .; cdr3_aa: CATSDGANYGYTF; cdr3_nt: TGTGCCACCAGCGACGGGGCTAACTATGGCTACACCTTC
clone_size: .; j_call: TRBJ1-1; v_call: TRBV19; d_call: TRBD1; cdr3_aa: CASSTRQGEAFF; cdr3_nt: TGTGCCAGTAGTACCCGACAGGGTGAAGCTTTCTTT
clone_size: few; j_call: TRBJ1-6; v_call: TRBV6-5; d_call: .; cdr3_aa: CASSSGLYYSPLHF; cdr3_nt: TGTGCCAGCAGTTCGGGACTGTACTATTCACCCCTCCACTTT
clone_size: .; j_call: TRBJ2-1; v_call: TRBV6-1; d_call: .; cdr3_aa: CASSEEDSVNEQFF; cdr3_nt: TGTGCCAGCAGTGAAGAGGACAGTGTTAATGAGCAGTTCTTC
clone_size: .; j_call: TRBJ1-4; v_call: TRBV28; d_call: .; cdr3_aa: CASYKPGGNEKLFF; cdr3_nt: TGTGCCAGCTATAAACCGGGAGGGAATGAAAAACTGTTTTTT
clone_size: .; j_call: TRBJ2-5; v_call: TRBV9; d_call: .; cdr3_aa: CASSVEGGQETQYF; cdr3_nt: TGTGCCAGCAGCGTAGAGGGGGGGCAAGAGACCCAGTACTTC
clone_size: once; j_call: TRBJ2-5; v_call: TRBV9; d_call: TRBD1; cdr3_aa: CASNGGQGELETQYF; cdr3_nt: TGTGCCAGCAATGGGGGCCAGGGGGAATTAGAGACCCAGTACTTC
clone_size: few; j_call: TRBJ2-1; v_call: TRBV4-2; d_call: TRBD2; cdr3_aa: CASSQGAGGYNEQFF; cdr3_nt: TGTGCCAGCAGCCAAGGAGCGGGGGGGTACAATGAGCAGTTCTTC
clone_size: .; j_call: TRBJ2-7; v_call: TRBV9; d_call: TRBD1; cdr3_aa: CASSGQGDEQYF; cdr3_nt: TGTGCCAGCAGCGGACAGGGGGACGAGCAGTACTTC
clone_size: .; j_call: TRBJ2-2; v_call: TRBV27; d_call: .; cdr3_aa: CASSLNWAGGELFF; cdr3_nt: TGTGCCAGCAGTTTAAATTGGGCTGGCGGGGAGCTGTTTTTT
clone_size: once; j_call: TRBJ2-2; v_call: TRBV16; d_call: TRBD1; cdr3_aa: CASSHTELQGINTGELFF; cdr3_nt: TGTGCCAGCAGCCATACGGAATTACAGGGGATTAACACCGGGGAGCTGTTTTTT
clone_size: .; j_call: TRBJ2-1; v_call: TRBV7-7; d_call: TRBD2; cdr3_aa: CASSLGGGGYEQFF; cdr3_nt: TGTGCTAGCAGCTTGGGCGGGGGGGGCTATGAGCAGTTCTTC
clone_size: .; j_call: TRBJ1-1; v_call: TRBV9; d_call: .; cdr3_aa: CASSVSQGGIAFF; cdr3_nt: TGTGCCAGCAGCGTATCCCAGGGAGGGATAGCTTTCTTT
clone_size: .; j_call: TRBJ2-1; v_call: TRBV6-5; d_call: .; cdr3_aa: CASSYGGHVGNEQFF; cdr3_nt: TGTGCCAGCAGTTACGGGGGACATGTTGGCAATGAGCAGTTCTTC
clone_size: .; j_call: TRBJ2-1; v_call: TRBV4-2; d_call: TRBD2; cdr3_aa: CASSQEEWGLAGGEQFF; cdr3_nt: TGTGCCAGCAGCCAAGAAGAGTGGGGGCTAGCGGGGGGTGAGCAGTTCTTC
clone_size: .; j_call: TRBJ2-3; v_call: TRBV30; d_call: TRBD2; cdr3_aa: CAWSALAGRGSSTDTQYF; cdr3_nt: TGTGCCTGGAGTGCTCTAGCGGGGAGGGGATCTAGCACAGATACGCAGTATTTT
clone_size: .; j_call: TRBJ1-5; v_call: TRBV29-1; d_call: .; cdr3_aa: CSVGGDSNQPQHF; cdr3_nt: TGCAGCGTGGGGGGGGATAGCAATCAGCCCCAGCATTTT
clone_size: medium-sized; j_call: TRBJ1-1; v_call: TRBV27; d_call: .; cdr3_aa: CASSLSRGTEAFF; cdr3_nt: TGTGCCAGCAGTTTATCTCGGGGCACTGAAGCTTTCTTT
clone_size: few; j_call: TRBJ2-5; v_call: TRBV28; d_call: TRBD2; cdr3_aa: CASSPLADQETQYF; cdr3_nt: TGTGCCAGCAGTCCTCTAGCGGATCAAGAGACCCAGTACTTC